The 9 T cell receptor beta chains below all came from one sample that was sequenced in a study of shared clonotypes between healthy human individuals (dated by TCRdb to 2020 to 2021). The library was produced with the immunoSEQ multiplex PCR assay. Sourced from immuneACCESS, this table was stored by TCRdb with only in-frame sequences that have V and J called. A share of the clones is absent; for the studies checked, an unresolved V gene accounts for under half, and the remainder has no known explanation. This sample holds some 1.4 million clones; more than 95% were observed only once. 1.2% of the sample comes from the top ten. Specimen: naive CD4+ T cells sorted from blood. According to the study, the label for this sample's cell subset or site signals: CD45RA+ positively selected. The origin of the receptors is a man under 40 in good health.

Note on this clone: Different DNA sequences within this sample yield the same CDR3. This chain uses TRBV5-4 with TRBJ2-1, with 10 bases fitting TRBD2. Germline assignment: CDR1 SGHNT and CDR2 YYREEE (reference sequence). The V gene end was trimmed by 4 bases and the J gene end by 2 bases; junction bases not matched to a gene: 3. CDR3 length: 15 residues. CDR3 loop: CASSRTSGTYNEQFF. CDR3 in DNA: TGTGCCAGCAGCCGGACTAGCGGAACCTACAATGAGCAGTTCTTC.

The CDR3 is CASSVGQLFSGNTIYF. As DNA, the CDR3 is TGTGCCAGCAGCGTAGGCCAGCTGTTCTCTGGAAACACCATATATTTT. The genes are TRBV9 and TRBJ1-3, with D unclear. With 0 bases removed from V and 0 bases from J, the gap between germline ends came to 10 bases. Germline loops: CDR1 SGDLS, CDR2 YYNGEE. The CDR3 extends over 16 amino acids.

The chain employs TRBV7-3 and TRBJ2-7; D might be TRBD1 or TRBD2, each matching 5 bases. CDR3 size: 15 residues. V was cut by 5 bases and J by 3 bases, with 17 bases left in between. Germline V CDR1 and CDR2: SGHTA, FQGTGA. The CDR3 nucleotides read TGTGCCAGCAGCCCTACTGCAGGGAGTCTCTACGAGCAGTACTTC. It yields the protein CASSPTAGSLYEQYF.

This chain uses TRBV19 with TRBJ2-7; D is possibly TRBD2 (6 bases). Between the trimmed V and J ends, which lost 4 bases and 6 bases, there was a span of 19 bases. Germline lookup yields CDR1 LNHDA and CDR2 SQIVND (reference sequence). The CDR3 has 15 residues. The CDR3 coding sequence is TGTGCCAGTAGTACGGGCGGGACCTCAACCCCCGAGCAGTACTTC. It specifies CASSTGGTSTPEQYF.

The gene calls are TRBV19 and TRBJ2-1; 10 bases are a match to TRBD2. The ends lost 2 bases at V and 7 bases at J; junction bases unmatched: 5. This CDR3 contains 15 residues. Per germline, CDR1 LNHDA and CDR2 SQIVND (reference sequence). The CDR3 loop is CASSINSGRRNEQFF. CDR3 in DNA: TGTGCCAGTAGTATAAATAGCGGGAGGAGAAATGAGCAGTTCTTC.

CDR3 protein: CASSMDSSYNEQFF. CDR3 in DNA: TGCGCCAGCAGCATGGACAGCTCCTACAATGAGCAGTTCTTC. The V call is TRBV5-1, the J call TRBJ2-1; TRBD1 is a possible D gene (6 bases). The CDR3 totals 14 residues. Germline loops: CDR1 SGHRS, CDR2 YFSETQ. V was clipped by 4 bases and J by 0 bases, with 8 bases between them.

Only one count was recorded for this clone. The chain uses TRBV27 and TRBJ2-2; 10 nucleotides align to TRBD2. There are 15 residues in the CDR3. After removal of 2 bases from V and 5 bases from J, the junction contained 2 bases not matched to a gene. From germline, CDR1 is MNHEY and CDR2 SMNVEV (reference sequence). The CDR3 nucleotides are TGTGCCAGCAGTTTAAGTAGCGGGGGGACCGGGGAGCTGTTTTTT. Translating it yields CASSLSSGGTGELFF.

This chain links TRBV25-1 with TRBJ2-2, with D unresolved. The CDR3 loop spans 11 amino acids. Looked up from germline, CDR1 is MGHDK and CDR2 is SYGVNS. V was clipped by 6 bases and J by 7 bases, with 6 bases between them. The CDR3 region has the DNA TGTGCCAGCAGCCGAGGCGGGGAGCTGTTTTTT. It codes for CASSRGGELFF.

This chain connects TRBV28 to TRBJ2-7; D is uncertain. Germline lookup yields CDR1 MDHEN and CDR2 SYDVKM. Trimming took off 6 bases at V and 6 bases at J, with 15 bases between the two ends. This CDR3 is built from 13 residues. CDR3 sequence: CASRYPITSEQYF. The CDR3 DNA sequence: TGTGCCAGCAGATATCCGATAACAAGCGAGCAGTACTTC.